This T cell receptor beta chain derives from a study of blood T cell repertoires in COVID-19 (dated by TCRdb to between 2020 and 2021). Context from the whole study: Samples from collaborators originated in the United States, Italy and Spain and spanned both the acute and convalescent phases of COVID-19. The prospective study material was composed of cDNA or gDNA derived from T cells, B-cell-depleted T cells, or PBMCs. The dataset comprised deeply sampled blood TCRbeta repertoires from subjects exposed to, actively infected with, or recovered from COVID-19. A freely available public database, intended as a resource for researchers studying the immune response to SARS-CoV-2, is where the repertoires were released. The samples were drawn from two sources: the first 160 participants of the ongoing ImmuneRACE study, and fewer than 1,500 subjects contributed by 6 global collaborators. A de-identified subject ID, COVID-19 status, age in years and sex were almost always included in the sample metadata. Where HLA class I and class II types were available, the types were taken from metadata supplied by the sample provider, not from assay-based typing. What the study reported, not specific to this receptor: The quantity of clinical and demographic metadata differed by source and by participant and was supplied without curation.

The germline V gene (reference sequence) gives CDR1 as SGHKS and CDR2 as YYEKEE. Counted from cysteine to phenylalanine, this CDR3 has 15 amino acids. Solely the CDR3 DNA is kept, with 45 bases framed from the first base. V is reduced by 3 bases and J by 3 bases, leaving a spacing of 12 bases between them. TCRbeta CDR3 regions were amplified from genomic DNA by means of the immunoSEQ Assay, a bias-controlled multiplex PCR. The study's own analysis went as follows. Within the assay, amplification of reference gene primers was used to estimate how many nucleated cells each sample contained. Sequence reads were collapsed and filtered to measure the absolute abundance of every unique TCRbeta CDR3 rearrangement. For each sample, productive Simpson clonality was calculated as the square root of Simpson's diversity index across productive rearrangements. TCRdb mirrors the immuneACCESS table, restricted to in-frame sequences. Some clones are absent from its copies; in checked studies, under half trace to an unresolved V gene, and the reason for the others is unknown. V and J calls and clone size are those listed in that table; D and trimming were worked out from the DNA. Across this sample there are tens of thousands of clones, with 65% to 90% seen only once. Approximately 30% of the sample lies in the top ten.

Collaborating institutions collected whole blood in K2EDTA tubes following their own protocols. For TCRbeta analysis, collaborator samples were shipped as frozen whole blood, as isolated PBMCs, or as DNA extracted from either sample type. In regard to this clone: Its binding antigen is unknown. Within one base of it there is no much larger clone, and no base qualities were kept.

This chain joins TRBV5-5 to TRBJ1-4, and perhaps TRBD1 as D gene, on 5 matching bases. Sequencing used peripheral blood. The sequence derives from an elderly woman with active or convalescent COVID-19. CDR3 region: CASSYAGRSNEKLFF. The bases are TGTGCCAGCAGCTACGCAGGGAGGTCTAATGAAAAACTGTTTTTT.